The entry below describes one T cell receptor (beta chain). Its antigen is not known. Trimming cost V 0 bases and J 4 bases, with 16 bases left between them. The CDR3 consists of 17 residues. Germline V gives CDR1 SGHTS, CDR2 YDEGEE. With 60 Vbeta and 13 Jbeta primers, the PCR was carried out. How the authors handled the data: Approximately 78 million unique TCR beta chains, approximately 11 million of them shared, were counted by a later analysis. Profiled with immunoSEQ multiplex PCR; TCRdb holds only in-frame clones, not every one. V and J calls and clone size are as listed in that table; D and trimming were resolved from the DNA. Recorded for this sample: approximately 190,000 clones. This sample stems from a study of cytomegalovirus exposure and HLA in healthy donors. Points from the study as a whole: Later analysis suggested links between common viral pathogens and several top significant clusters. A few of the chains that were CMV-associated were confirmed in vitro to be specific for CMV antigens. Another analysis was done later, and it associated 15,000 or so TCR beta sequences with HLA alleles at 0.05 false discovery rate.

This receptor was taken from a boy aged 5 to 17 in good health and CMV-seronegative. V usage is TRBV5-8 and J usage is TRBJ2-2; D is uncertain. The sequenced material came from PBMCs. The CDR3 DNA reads TGTGCCAGCAGCTTGGCCGTCATGTCAGATCCCACCGGGGAGCTGTTTTTT. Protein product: CASSLAVMSDPTGELFF. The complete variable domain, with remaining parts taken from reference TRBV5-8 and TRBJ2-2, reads EAGVTQSPTHLIKTRGQQATLRCSPISGHTSVYWYQQALGLGLQFLLWYDEGEERNRGNFPPRFSGRQFPNYSSELNVNALELEDSALYLCASSLAVMSDPTGELFFGEGSRLTVL.